This TCR beta chain was recovered during a study of CD8 T cells in ankylosing spondylitis. This clonotype has a handful of counts. Its antigen is not known. CDR3 size: 16 residues. Germline V CDR1 and CDR2: SNHLY, FYNNEI. V lost 6 bases and J lost 6, with 22 bases in between. Whole-study results and caveats: Certain motif variants had earlier appeared in reactive arthritis synovial fluid and blood. Matched ankylosing spondylitis synovial fluid reportedly contained a significantly enriched population of disease-linked clones. Ankylosing spondylitis blood seemed to carry a telltale TCR beta motif made of several highly homologous variants. In peripheral blood, disease-linked CD8+ clones occurred at relatively low frequencies.

Library preparation for TCR beta used quantitative 5'-RACE with molecular barcodes. One entry per CDR3 protein results from TCRdb running MiXCR on the 5' RACE reads. The data hold 390,000 or so distinct CDR3 sequences, with about 22% observed a single time. This chain joins TRBV2 and TRBJ2-3; a weak D match, TRBD2 (6 bases). The receptor comes from a male donor with ankylosing spondylitis. The sample taken for sequencing was blood, either unsorted or a sorted T cell fraction (not recorded which). CDR3 in amino acids: CASSRDGTGSGDTQYF. The CDR3 DNA sequence: TGTGCCAGCAGCCGGGACGGTACTGGTAGCGGCGATACGCAGTATTTT. Full variable domain (remainder filled in from reference TRBV2 and TRBJ2-3): EPEVTQTPSHQVTQMGQEVILRCVPISNHLYFYWYRQILGQKVEFLVSFYNNEISEKSEIFDDQFSVERPDGSNFTLKIRSTKLEDSAMYFCASSRDGTGSGDTQYFGPGTRLTVL.